A single sample gave rise to the 15 T cell receptor beta chains below, sequenced in a study of blood T cell repertoires in COVID-19. Produced via immunoSEQ multiplex PCR; TCRdb's table is partial and in-frame only. The sample has 350,000 to 450,000 clones; more than 85% are singletons. Sequenced: peripheral blood. Source of these receptors: a human donor in a cohort sampled during active COVID-19.

This chain uses TRBV5-3 with TRBJ2-2; 13 bases align to TRBD2. TRBV5-3 is an ORF for which the function is uncertain. CDR3 size: 20 residues. V was pared by 1 base and J by 0 bases, with 9 bases of the junction left unmatched. The CDR3 protein is CARSLNRLAGGPANTGELFF. The DNA for the CDR3 is TGTGCCAGAAGCTTGAACCGACTAGCGGGAGGCCCCGCGAACACCGGGGAGCTGTTTTTT.

The chain links TRBV9 to TRBJ2-3; D perhaps matches TRBD2 (6 bases). CDR3 length equals 15 residues. Germline V CDR1 and CDR2: SGDLS, YYNGEE. Trimming removed 2 bases from V and 2 bases from J, with 12 bases in between. The CDR3 here is CASSVTSRTTDTQYF. In nucleotides, the CDR3 is TGTGCCAGCAGCGTCACTAGCAGAACCACAGATACGCAGTATTTT. Together with reference TRBV9 and TRBJ2-3, the CDR3 gives the full variable domain: DSGVTQTPKHLITATGQRVTLRCSPRSGDLSVYWYQQSLDQGLQFLIQYYNGEERAKGNILERFSAQQFPDLHSELNLSSLELGDSALYFCASSVTSRTTDTQYFGPGTRLTVL.

This clone showed up just once. The chain combines TRBV6-2 or TRBV6-3 with TRBJ2-3, with a tentative D call TRBD1 (5 bases). V was pared by 1 base and J by 3 bases, with 29 bases between. CDR1 MNHEY and CDR2 SVGEGT come from the germline V gene. The CDR3 extends over 21 amino acids. CDR3 coding DNA: TGTGCCAGCAGTTACTTGCCGCGGACAAAACAAGTGGGGATAATGACAGATACGCAGTATTTT. Residues: CASSYLPRTKQVGIMTDTQYF.

The chain is built from TRBV19 and TRBJ2-3; 7 nucleotides agree with TRBD1. The trim removed 9 bases at V and 0 bases at J, leaving 3 bases unmatched. Germline CDR1 LNHDA, CDR2 SQIVND (reference sequence). The CDR3 contains 13 residues. CDR3 coding DNA: TGTGCCAGCGCAGGGGGAAGCACAGATACGCAGTATTTT. Its translation: CASAGGSTDTQYF.

The chain employs TRBV19 and TRBJ1-6, with 7 bases identical to TRBD1. Germline V gives CDR1 LNHDA, CDR2 SQIVND (reference sequence). This CDR3 is built from 18 residues. The trim removed 5 bases at V and 0 bases at J, leaving 10 bases unmatched. CDR3: CASSSRTGLSSYNSPLHF. The CDR3 DNA is TGTGCCAGTAGTTCTCGGACAGGCCTGAGCTCCTATAATTCACCCCTCCACTTT.

This sequence joins TRBV15 and TRBJ2-7, with TRBD1 identical over 9 bases. This CDR3 is built from 17 residues. With 0 bases clipped from V and 2 bases from J, the junction kept 8 bases outside the gene matches. Germline CDR1 reads LNHNV; CDR2 reads YYDKDF (reference sequence). The CDR3 region is CATSRDFGTGLAYEQYF. DNA for the CDR3: TGTGCCACCAGCAGAGACTTCGGGACAGGGCTGGCCTACGAGCAGTACTTC.

This sequence joins TRBV7-2 and TRBJ1-1; D unclear. The CDR3 has 16 residues. The V gene's germline CDR1 is SGHTA and CDR2 FQGNSA. V was cut by 5 bases and J by 4 bases, with 20 bases left in between. The CDR3 spells CASSPGGIMTGTEAFF. CDR3 DNA sequence: TGTGCCAGCAGCCCCGGTGGTATCATGACGGGCACTGAAGCTTTCTTT. Filled out from reference TRBV7-2 and TRBJ1-1, the complete variable domain reads GAGVSQSPSNKVTEKGKDVELRCDPISGHTALYWYRQSLGQGLEFLIYFQGNSAPDKSGLPSDRFSAERTGGSVSTLTIQRTQQEDSAVYLCASSPGGIMTGTEAFFGQGTRLTVV.

The gene calls are TRBV5-8 and TRBJ2-1, with 10 nucleotides matching TRBD2. After removal of 6 bases from V and 8 bases from J, the junction contained 8 bases not matched to a gene. Looked up from germline, CDR1 is SGHTS and CDR2 is YDEGEE. This CDR3 comprises 14 residues. The CDR3: CASTQREGGHEQFF. The CDR3 bases are TGTGCCAGCACCCAGCGGGAGGGTGGTCATGAGCAGTTCTTC.

The V call is TRBV5-1, the J call TRBJ2-6; possible D gene TRBD1, 6 bases. V was clipped by 4 bases and J by 2 bases, with 10 bases between them. Germline V gene lookup returns CDR1 SGHRS and CDR2 YFSETQ. The CDR3 covers 15 residues. This chain's CDR3 is CASSPTGTGANVLTF. CDR3 coding DNA: TGCGCCAGCAGCCCCACAGGGACTGGGGCCAACGTCCTGACTTTC.

The sample holds one count of this clone. V and J are TRBV9 and TRBJ2-7, with 8 bases fitting TRBD1. The CDR3 totals 13 residues. With V trimmed by 4 bases and J by 1 base, 1 base remained unmatched. Germline loops: CDR1 SGDLS, CDR2 YYNGEE. The CDR3 spells CASSRTGSYEQYF. CDR3 sequence (DNA): TGTGCCAGCAGCCGGACAGGGTCCTACGAGCAGTACTTC.

This sequence joins TRBV30 and TRBJ2-1, with 8 bases fitting TRBD2. The CDR3 has 13 amino acids. Germline V gene lookup returns CDR1 GTSNPN and CDR2 SVGIG (reference sequence). V gave up 8 bases and J gave up 5 bases; unmatched junction bases: 8. The CDR3 DNA reads TGTGCCGGAATCGCGGGAGGAGACAATGAGCAGTTCTTC. Residues: CAGIAGGDNEQFF. The variable domain in full, completed from reference TRBV30 and TRBJ2-1, reads SQTIHQWPATLVQPVGSPLSLECTVEGTSNPNLYWYRQAAGRGLQLLFYSVGIGQISSEVPQNLSASRPQDRQFILSSKKLLLSDSGFYLCAGIAGGDNEQFFGPGTRLTVL.

For the CDR3, the DNA is TGTGCCAGCAGCCATTACCAGGGGGTTCGCACCTACGAGCAGTACTTC. Residues: CASSHYQGVRTYEQYF. V gene TRBV11-2 combines with J gene TRBJ2-7; 7 nucleotides line up with TRBD1. Per germline, CDR1 SGHAT and CDR2 FQNNGV. This CDR3 spans 16 amino acids. The trim removed 5 bases at V and 2 bases at J, leaving 12 bases unmatched.

The chain is built from TRBV24-1 and TRBJ2-2, with TRBD1 matching over 7 bases. CDR3 length equals 17 residues. Unmatched junction bases numbered 7, after V lost 4 bases and J lost 0 bases. The germline V gene encodes CDR1 KGHDR and CDR2 SFDVKD. The DNA for the CDR3 is TGTGCCACCAGTGACGAACAGGGGACCTCGAACACCGGGGAGCTGTTTTTT. Protein product: CATSDEQGTSNTGELFF.

DNA of the CDR3: TGTGCCAGCAGTTTAGTTGGGACAGGGGCAACTAATGAAAAACTGTTTTTT. Translated, it gives CASSLVGTGATNEKLFF. V gene TRBV27 combines with J gene TRBJ1-4, with 10 bases matching TRBD1. CDR3 length: 17 residues. With V trimmed by 2 bases and J by 0 bases, 3 bases remained unmatched. The germline CDR1 and CDR2 sequences are MNHEY and SMNVEV (reference sequence).

Comments on this clone: It may be a read error: a sequence one base away is much more abundant. The rearrangement uses TRBV6-1 and TRBJ2-7; TRBD1 matches 7 bases. V lost 1 base, J lost 0 bases, and 3 bases stayed unmatched. The germline CDR1 and CDR2 sequences are MNHNS and SASEGT. The CDR3 spans 15 residues. This CDR3 is CASSEVAGGSYEQYF. CDR3 DNA: TGTGCCAGCAGTGAAGTGGCAGGGGGCTCCTACGAGCAGTACTTC.